This TCR beta chain originates from a study of identical twins. This clonotype was picked up a small number of times. V lost 2 bases and J lost 2, with 3 bases in between. CDR1 and CDR2 from the germline V gene are ENHRY and SYGVKD. The CDR3 contains 13 residues. Via MiXCR, TCRdb re-called the 5' RACE reads, giving one row per CDR3 protein. This sample has roughly 720,000 distinct CDR3 sequences, with around a sixth found just once. The data also belong to a second study, concerning T cells expressing NK-cell markers. That source adds: Of CD8+ T cells, roughly 1.0-7.0% belonged to dominant NKG2C+ clonotypes in six donors.

The chain has TRBV10-3 and TRBJ2-2; D not resolved. Sequences were obtained from PBMCs. The sequence was obtained from a woman younger than 35 in good health. CDR3 region: CAISELNTGELFF. In DNA, the CDR3 is TGTGCCATCAGTGAGCTTAACACCGGGGAGCTGTTTTTT.